A single sample is the source of the 17 T cell receptor beta chains below, sequenced in a study of tumor T cells in aggressive B-cell lymphoma. Here immunoSEQ multiplex PCR was the method, and the copy in TCRdb shows in-frame clones only, minus some. The sample has 1,500 to 2,000 clones; around nine tenths are singletons. The sample was tumor tissue. Receptor source: an adult with diffuse large B cell lymphoma.

About this clone itself: The junction differs from germline at one of its ends, possibly a read error. The V call is TRBV11-2, the J call TRBJ2-7, with 10 bases identical to TRBD1. Germline values: CDR1 SGHAT, CDR2 FQNNGV. This CDR3 has 16 residues. The CDR3 spells CVSTSFPGQGSIEQYF. The DNA for the CDR3 is TGTGTCAGCACCTCCTTTCCGGGACAGGGGTCCATCGAGCAGTACTTC.

The chain joins TRBV7-2 to TRBJ1-6; D unresolved. V was clipped by 3 bases and J by 8 bases, with 2 bases between them. Looked up from germline, CDR1 is SGHTA and CDR2 is FQGNSA. The CDR3 length is 11 residues. CDR3 sequence: CASSFYSPLHF. The CDR3 bases are TGTGCCAGCAGCTTCTATTCACCCCTCCACTTT. Complete variable domain (other parts from reference TRBV7-2 and TRBJ1-6): GAGVSQSPSNKVTEKGKDVELRCDPISGHTALYWYRQSLGQGLEFLIYFQGNSAPDKSGLPSDRFSAERTGGSVSTLTIQRTQQEDSAVYLCASSFYSPLHFGNGTRLTVT.

The chain links TRBV29-1 to TRBJ2-5; a weak D match, TRBD1 (6 bases). Per the germline V gene, CDR1 is SQVTM and CDR2 is ANQGSEA. The CDR3 runs 13 residues. The V end was cut by 1 base, the J end by 5 bases, with 11 bases between. The chain's CDR3 is CSVEGQGLETQYF. Here the CDR3 DNA reads TGCAGCGTTGAAGGTCAGGGGTTGGAGACCCAGTACTTC.

The chain recombines TRBV10-3 with TRBJ2-2, with TRBD2 matching 11 bases. Trimming at V came to 3 bases and at J to 5 bases, leaving 2 bases not matched to a gene. CDR3 length equals 15 residues. Germline V CDR1 and CDR2: ENHRY, SYGVKD. The CDR3 protein is CAISELAGGTGELFF. The CDR3 DNA follows: TGTGCCATCAGTGAATTAGCGGGGGGGACCGGGGAGCTGTTTTTT.

The rearrangement links TRBV7-2 to TRBJ1-2; D uncertain. Germline V CDR1 and CDR2: SGHTA, FQGNSA. V dropped 4 bases and J dropped 4 bases, with 16 bases sitting between them. The CDR3 covers 15 residues. The CDR3 nucleotides read TGTGCCAGCAGCTATTCGGTTAATGGTGGCTATGGCTACACCTTC. Translating gives CASSYSVNGGYGYTF.

V usage is TRBV6-1 and J usage is TRBJ2-7; TRBD2 is a possible D gene (5 bases). The CDR3 totals 10 residues. The germline CDR1 and CDR2 sequences are MNHNS and SASEGT. The CDR3 DNA follows: TGTCCTCGGGGTACCTACGAGCAGTACTTC. It yields the protein CPRGTYEQYF.

The rearrangement uses TRBV15 and TRBJ1-2; 11 bases map to TRBD1. Germline V CDR1 and CDR2: LNHNV, YYDKDF (reference sequence). V lost 4 bases and J lost 8; bases outside the gene matches: 18. The CDR3 consists of 18 residues. CDR3 DNA: TGTGCCACCAGCACCCGACGGACAGGGGGCGCGGGGGGTCGCGGCTACACCTTC. Its translation is CATSTRRTGGAGGRGYTF.

The V gene is TRBV28, the J gene TRBJ2-7; D not resolved. CDR1 MDHEN and CDR2 SYDVKM come from the germline V gene. This CDR3 comprises 15 residues. V dropped 6 bases and J dropped 3 bases, with 18 bases sitting between them. In DNA form, the CDR3 reads TGTGCCAGCAGCCCCCTAGTTGGATCCCTCTACGAGCAGTACTTC. Its translation is CASSPLVGSLYEQYF.

The rearrangement joins TRBV2 to TRBJ1-5; TRBD1 is a possible D gene (6 bases). V lost 10 bases, J lost 3 bases, and 13 bases lay in between. The CDR3 sequence is 13 residues long. CDR1 is SNHLY, CDR2 FYNNEI, per germline. The CDR3 here is CATHEGVNQPQHF. The CDR3 DNA follows: TGTGCCACCCACGAGGGGGTCAATCAGCCCCAGCATTTT.

The gene calls are TRBV9 and TRBJ1-4; D unresolved. The CDR3 is 18 amino acids. CDR1 is SGDLS and CDR2 is YYNGEE in the germline V gene. The V and J ends lost 1 base and 3 bases respectively, with 19 bases between them. The CDR3 here is CASSVNRAGVEANEKLFF. CDR3 nucleotide sequence: TGTGCCAGCAGCGTAAACCGCGCCGGAGTGGAGGCTAATGAAAAACTGTTTTTT.

The genes are TRBV7-8 and TRBJ1-4; TRBD1 matches 7 bases. CDR3 size: 18 residues. Germline assignment: CDR1 SGHVS and CDR2 FQNEAQ. J was trimmed by 4 bases and V by 5 bases; bases with no gene match: 16. DNA for the CDR3: TGTGCCAGCAGCCCCGGGACAGCTTTGGAAGGCAGTAATGAAAAACTGTTTTTT. Its translation: CASSPGTALEGSNEKLFF.

The chain is built from TRBV7-9 and TRBJ1-4, with 7 bases identical to TRBD1. The ends lost 4 bases at V and 7 bases at J; junction bases unmatched: 15. The CDR3 covers 17 residues. CDR1 is SEHNR and CDR2 is FQNEAQ in the germline V gene (reference sequence). This CDR3 reads CASSSNRGTGRSEKLFF. For the CDR3, the DNA is TGTGCCAGCAGCTCAAACAGGGGTACGGGTAGAAGTGAAAAACTGTTTTTT. Full variable domain (remainder filled in from reference TRBV7-9 and TRBJ1-4): DTGVSQNPRHKITKRGQNVTFRCDPISEHNRLYWYRQTLGQGPEFLTYFQNEAQLEKSRLLSDRFSAERPKGSFSTLEIQRTEQGDSAMYLCASSSNRGTGRSEKLFFGSGTQLSVL.

The CDR3 bases are TGCGCCAGCAGCCACCTGGCGGGGCGCCCCTATGGCTACACCTTC. Translated, it gives CASSHLAGRPYGYTF. The chain couples TRBV4-1 to TRBJ1-2, with D perhaps TRBD1 (5 bases). The CDR3 has 15 residues. In germline, CDR1 is MGHRA, CDR2 YSYEKL. V lost 3 bases, J lost 4 bases, and 15 bases lay in between.

V and J are TRBV29-1 and TRBJ1-2; 7 bases agree with TRBD1. Germline CDR1 and CDR2: SQVTM and ANQGSEA. The CDR3 is made up of 14 amino acids. With V trimmed by 3 bases and J by 2 bases, 6 bases remained unmatched. The CDR3 DNA sequence: TGCAGCGTTGATCCGACAGGGTCCAACTATGGCTACACCTTC. It translates to CSVDPTGSNYGYTF.

V is TRBV7-9 and J is TRBJ2-3; D might be TRBD1 (7 bases). CDR1 is SEHNR, CDR2 FQNEAQ, per germline (reference sequence). V lost 1 base and J 1 base, leaving 12 bases between the germline ends. The CDR3 spans 16 residues. The CDR3 reads CASSLEVRGGTDTQYF. The CDR3 DNA reads TGTGCCAGCAGCTTAGAAGTCAGGGGGGGCACAGATACGCAGTATTTT. Filled out from reference TRBV7-9 and TRBJ2-3, the complete variable domain reads DTGVSQNPRHKITKRGQNVTFRCDPISEHNRLYWYRQTLGQGPEFLTYFQNEAQLEKSRLLSDRFSAERPKGSFSTLEIQRTEQGDSAMYLCASSLEVRGGTDTQYFGPGTRLTVL.

This clone has only a few counts. This chain links TRBV11-2 with TRBJ1-6; 7 bases match TRBD1. This CDR3 spans 15 amino acids. Looked up from germline, CDR1 is SGHAT and CDR2 is FQNNGV. V dropped 7 bases and J dropped 10; count of bases not matched to a gene: 13. The CDR3 DNA reads TGTGCCAGCACCTGGCACAGGGGAGTGTTGTCACCCCTCCACTTT. It is translated as CASTWHRGVLSPLHF.

Written as DNA, the CDR3 is TGTGCCAGCAACATCGGGCCGAGCGGCAATGAGCAGTTCTTC. Protein product: CASNIGPSGNEQFF. The rearrangement links TRBV14 to TRBJ2-1, with a weak D call TRBD2 (5 bases). Per germline, CDR1 SGHDN and CDR2 FVKESK. Trimming removed 7 bases from V and 6 bases from J, with 16 bases in between. The CDR3 consists of 14 residues. The full variable domain, completed using reference TRBV14 and TRBJ2-1, is EAGVTQFPSHSVIEKGQTVTLRCDPISGHDNLYWYRRVMGKEIKFLLHFVKESKQDESGMPNNRFLAERTGGTYSTLKVQPAELEDSGVYFCASNIGPSGNEQFFGPGTRLTVL.